This entry describes one T cell receptor (beta chain). Preparing the TCRbeta library involved the use of unique molecular identifiers. TCRdb called the PCR reads again in MiXCR, with one record for every CDR3 protein. Found here are around 380,000 distinct CDR3 sequences, around 9.9% of them singletons; the top ten hold nearly 5.5%. The data belong to a study of T-cell reconstitution after alpha-beta-depleted transplantation in children. CDR1 and CDR2 from the germline V gene are MGHRA and YSYEKL. V trimming: 0 bases; J trimming: 0 bases; junction bases outside the gene matches: 14. CDR3 size: 20 residues.

The V gene is TRBV4-1, the J gene TRBJ2-3; 8 nucleotides agree with TRBD2. The receptor was derived from a human donor who donated a stem cell graft to a child with acute myeloid leukemia. Here the sequenced sample was PBMCs from the stem cell graft donor, taken from the stem cell graft. This chain's CDR3 is CASSQEYDSGEITSTDTQYF. In nucleotides, the CDR3 is TGCGCCAGCAGCCAAGAGTATGATAGCGGGGAGATTACTAGCACAGATACGCAGTATTTT.